The rows below give T cell receptor beta chains drawn from one sample of a study of T-cell memory formation after mild COVID-19. A single record per CDR3 protein comes from TCRdb applying MiXCR to the 5' RACE reads. There are 350,000 to 500,000 distinct CDR3 sequences in the sample; approximately 19% occur only once, and approximately 21% lies in the top ten. Sequenced sample: PBMCs or a T cell subset sorted from them (not recorded which). Receptors originate from a man between 18 and 29 years old who had mild COVID-19 (a few samples of this study predate the infection). Cell type and time point are not known. CDR3s include the opening cysteine and the closing phenylalanine or tryptophan. A D gene is named only where the DNA matches it firmly. Clone size is given for some rows only: seen once, a few or many times, or a class if the clone is expanded.

abundance	j_gene	v_gene	d_gene	CDR3aa	CDR3nt
few	TRBJ2-1	TRBV24-1	TRBD1	CATSDLQAGTGVSYNEQFF	TGTGCCACCAGTGATTTGCAAGCAGGGACAGGGGTTTCCTACAATGAGCAGTTCTTC
few	TRBJ2-2	TRBV7-9	-	CASSFDGELFF	TGTGCCAGCAGCTTTGACGGGGAGCTGTTTTTT
few	TRBJ2-1	TRBV18	-	CASSPLLNEQFF	TGTGCCAGCTCACCCCTATTGAATGAGCAGTTCTTC
-	TRBJ2-3	TRBV5-4	-	CASSSPLDTQYF	TGTGCCAGCAGCTCGCCCTTGGATACGCAGTATTTT
few	TRBJ2-1	TRBV7-3	-	CASSLFPRGLNEQFF	TGTGCCAGCAGTTTGTTTCCCCGGGGGCTTAATGAGCAGTTCTTC
-	TRBJ1-4	TRBV25-1	-	CASSYGRSVPSEKLFF	TGTGCCAGCAGTTATGGCCGATCTGTTCCCAGCGAAAAACTGTTTTTT
-	TRBJ1-6	TRBV10-2	-	CASSMDSPLHF	TGCGCCAGCAGTATGGATTCACCCCTCCACTTT
-	TRBJ1-1	TRBV25-1	-	CASSDFPGPHGAEAFF	TGTGCCAGCAGTGATTTTCCGGGACCCCATGGGGCTGAAGCTTTCTTT
few	TRBJ2-1	TRBV6-5	-	CASSPGQNEQFF	TGTGCCAGCAGTCCCGGCCAGAATGAGCAGTTCTTC
few	TRBJ2-7	TRBV29-1	-	CSVGTKLSYEQYF	TGCAGCGTTGGGACTAAACTCTCCTACGAGCAGTACTTC
few	TRBJ2-1	TRBV5-8	TRBD1	CASTTGQGLNEQFF	TGTGCCAGCACAACAGGACAGGGGTTGAATGAGCAGTTCTTC
few	TRBJ2-7	TRBV6-2/TRBV6-3	-	CASSYRWAYEQYF	TGTGCCAGCAGTTACAGGTGGGCCTACGAGCAGTACTTC
-	TRBJ2-3	TRBV20-1	TRBD2	CSARAGGPDTQYF	TGCAGTGCTAGGGCGGGGGGGCCGGATACGCAGTATTTT
many	TRBJ2-2	TRBV18	-	CASSPLEVTGELFF	TGTGCCAGCTCACCACTGGAGGTTACCGGGGAGCTGTTTTTT
-	TRBJ1-1	TRBV11-2	-	CASSLGVADRRTEAFF	TGTGCCAGCAGCTTAGGTGTGGCGGACCGCCGCACTGAAGCTTTCTTT
few	TRBJ2-1	TRBV7-2	-	CASSLVGASGNEQFF	TGTGCCAGCAGCTTAGTAGGGGCGTCCGGCAATGAGCAGTTCTTC
few	TRBJ1-2	TRBV7-2	TRBD1	CASSLAPGGLYGYTF	TGTGCCAGCAGCTTAGCGCCAGGGGGCCTCTATGGCTACACCTTC
few	TRBJ2-7	TRBV12-5	-	CASGPGHRSYEQYF	TGTGCTAGTGGCCCGGGTCACCGGTCCTACGAGCAGTACTTC
-	TRBJ1-5	TRBV18	-	CASSPRSPDQPQHF	TGTGCCAGCTCACCAAGGTCCCCAGATCAGCCCCAGCATTTT
few	TRBJ2-3	TRBV28	-	CASSLWTETTDTQYF	TGTGCCAGCAGTTTATGGACAGAAACCACAGATACGCAGTATTTT
-	TRBJ2-5	TRBV5-1	TRBD1	CASSRDRALWETQYF	TGCGCCAGCAGCAGGGACAGGGCCCTTTGGGAGACCCAGTACTTC
-	TRBJ2-4	TRBV7-2	-	CASSSGRRNIQYF	TGTGCCAGCAGCTCAGGCAGGCGAAACATTCAGTACTTC